This T cell receptor beta chain was recorded in a study of blood T cell repertoires in COVID-19. Study summary: Nucleic acid was either cDNA or gDNA, and it came from T cells, B-cell-depleted T cells, or PBMCs.

Source study methods: Amplification of reference gene primers was used by the study to estimate nucleated cell counts. Clones were read by immunoSEQ multiplex PCR, and TCRdb kept only the in-frame ones, dropping some. Clone size and the V and J calls come from that table; the DNA yielded D and trimming. The sample includes 45,000 to 55,000 clones, roughly 89% of them seen just once. V trimming: 2 bases; J trimming: 0 bases; junction bases outside the gene matches: 6. Germline values: CDR1 SGHRS, CDR2 YFSETQ. This CDR3 is 18 amino acids long. This clone was counted a few times. Sequenced input: peripheral blood. This clonotype was sampled from a man in his fifties with acute or convalescent COVID-19. The gene calls are TRBV5-1 and TRBJ2-2, with 11 bases matching TRBD2. For the CDR3, the DNA is TGCGCCAGCAGCTTTACTAGCGGGGGCCCCTCGAACACCGGGGAGCTGTTTTTT. Amino acid sequence: CASSFTSGGPSNTGELFF. Combining the CDR3 with reference TRBV5-1 and TRBJ2-2 gives the whole variable domain KAGVTQTPRYLIKTRGQQVTLSCSPISGHRSVSWYQQTPGQGLQFLFEYFSETQRNKGNFPGRFSGRQFSNSRSEMNVSTLELGDSALYLCASSFTSGGPSNTGELFFGEGSRLTVL.